This TCR beta chain was profiled in a study of cytomegalovirus exposure and HLA in healthy donors. The CDR3 has 16 residues. CDR1 is SGHDN and CDR2 is FVKESK in the germline V gene. Deletions cut 4 bases from V and 4 bases from J, with 18 bases between. The primer mix had 60 Vbeta and 13 Jbeta primers. Using immunoSEQ multiplex PCR, the repertoire was profiled, and TCRdb retains in-frame clones only, with some absent. The sample lists roughly 200,000 clones, roughly 85% seen once, with about 4.4% in the top ten. On this clone: Its target is unknown.

Overall study findings and caveats: Data from an earlier analysis indicated that most TCR beta V segments were productive either about 90% or about 30% of the time. Among CMV-associated TCR beta chains, most appeared HLA-restricted in a later analysis. Rarity characterized most TCR sequences, yet some public TCRs appeared in many donors. There were several of the most significant clusters that appeared linked to common viral pathogens in a later analysis.

Sequencing input: PBMCs. This rearrangement joins TRBV14 to TRBJ2-3; D possibly corresponds to TRBD2 (6 bases). The TCR was taken from a woman in her twenties or thirties in good health and CMV-seropositive. The CDR3 coding sequence is TGTGCCAGCAGCCCCCGTCTCCGGGAGAGTGCAGATACGCAGTATTTT. As protein: CASSPRLRESADTQYF. Using reference TRBV14 and TRBJ2-3 for the parts outside the CDR3, the full variable domain is EAGVTQFPSHSVIEKGQTVTLRCDPISGHDNLYWYRRVMGKEIKFLLHFVKESKQDESGMPNNRFLAERTGGTYSTLKVQPAELEDSGVYFCASSPRLRESADTQYFGPGTRLTVL.